The 25 T cell receptor beta chains listed next were all sequenced from one sample in a study of blood T cell repertoires in COVID-19 (dated by TCRdb to about 2020). Libraries were constructed by the immunoSEQ multiplex PCR assay. The table was pulled from immuneACCESS by TCRdb, which kept in-frame rearrangements only. Such tables lose some clones; where checked, under half of the loss comes from unresolved V genes, and the rest has no known cause. In this sample the table shows 150,000 to 200,000 clones, around four fifths of which occur a single time. Around 5.2% of the sample lies in the top ten. The sequencing input was peripheral blood. These receptors were collected from a woman under 40 with acute or convalescent COVID-19.

The rearrangement links TRBV5-1 to TRBJ2-4; 8 bases match TRBD2. Germline V gene lookup returns CDR1 SGHRS and CDR2 YFSETQ. Unmatched junction bases numbered 7, after V lost 3 bases and J lost 8 bases. CDR3 size: 14 residues. CDR3 protein: CASSSGLDGDIQYF. In DNA form, the CDR3 reads TGCGCCAGCAGCTCGGGACTAGACGGGGACATTCAGTACTTC. Combining the CDR3 with reference TRBV5-1 and TRBJ2-4 gives the whole variable domain KAGVTQTPRYLIKTRGQQVTLSCSPISGHRSVSWYQQTPGQGLQFLFEYFSETQRNKGNFPGRFSGRQFSNSRSEMNVSTLELGDSALYLCASSSGLDGDIQYFGAGTRLSVL.

The rearrangement links TRBV28 to TRBJ2-4; a weak D match, TRBD2 (6 bases). The CDR3 spans 16 residues. Germline assignment: CDR1 MDHEN and CDR2 SYDVKM. V shed 2 bases and J shed 1 base, with 12 bases lying between them. CDR3 coding DNA: TGTGCCAGCAGTTTAGGAGGGGCAAACGCCAAAAACATTCAGTACTTC. Translating it yields CASSLGGANAKNIQYF. Full variable domain (remainder filled in from reference TRBV28 and TRBJ2-4): DVKVTQSSRYLVKRTGEKVFLECVQDMDHENMFWYRQDPGLGLRLIYFSYDVKMKEKGDIPEGYSVSREKKERFSLILESASTNQTSMYLCASSLGGANAKNIQYFGAGTRLSVL.

As for this clone: This CDR3 is also generated by other DNA sequences in the sample. The chain recombines TRBV28 with TRBJ1-5; 8 bases line up with TRBD1. Trimming took 6 bases from V and 5 from J; bases not matched to a gene: 9. The CDR3 consists of 15 residues. CDR1 is MDHEN and CDR2 is SYDVKM in the germline V gene. CDR3 loop: CASSFGQGRHQPQHF. CDR3 nucleotide sequence: TGTGCCAGCAGCTTCGGACAGGGTAGGCATCAGCCCCAGCATTTT.

The V call is TRBV4-1, the J call TRBJ1-2, with 8 nucleotides matching TRBD1. CDR3 length: 15 amino acids. The germline V gene has CDR1 MGHRA and CDR2 YSYEKL. The trim removed 4 bases at V and 8 bases at J, leaving 12 bases unmatched. The chain's CDR3 is CASSRPGTGGKGYTF. The CDR3, as DNA: TGCGCCAGCAGCCGCCCCGGGACAGGAGGTAAGGGCTACACCTTC.

V gene TRBV4-2 combines with J gene TRBJ1-2; TRBD1 is a possible D gene (6 bases). V was trimmed by 1 base and J by 1 base, leaving 16 bases between them. CDR1 and CDR2 (germline): LGHNA, YNFKEQ. The CDR3 length is 17 residues. Here the CDR3 DNA reads TGTGCCAGCAGCCAAGGAGGCTGGGACACCAATAACTATGGCTACACCTTC. Translated: CASSQGGWDTNNYGYTF.

V and J are TRBV7-2 and TRBJ2-7; 11 bases align to TRBD2. The CDR3 is 14 amino acids. J was trimmed by 6 bases and V by 5 bases; bases with no gene match: 6. Germline values: CDR1 SGHTA, CDR2 FQGNSA. DNA for the CDR3: TGTGCCAGCAGCAAGACTAGCGGGGCTCGCGAGCAGTACTTC. Translated: CASSKTSGAREQYF.

The V call is TRBV19, the J call TRBJ2-6; possibly TRBD1 for D (5 bases). The germline V gene encodes CDR1 LNHDA and CDR2 SQIVND (reference sequence). The CDR3 is 15 residues long. The V end was cut by 10 bases, the J end by 1 base, with 14 bases between. CDR3 region: CATRDPGSGANVLTF. The CDR3 DNA sequence: TGTGCCACCAGAGATCCAGGGTCTGGGGCCAACGTCCTGACTTTC. Full variable domain (rest looked up from reference TRBV19 and TRBJ2-6): DGGITQSPKYLFRKEGQNVTLSCEQNLNHDAMYWYRQDPGQGLRLIYYSQIVNDFQKGDIAEGYSVSREKKESFPLTVTSAQKNPTAFYLCATRDPGSGANVLTFGAGSRLTVL.

With regard to this clone: At one end the junction does not follow the germline gene, possibly because of a read error. The rearrangement uses TRBV6-1 and TRBJ2-4; a weak D match, TRBD1 (5 bases). Germline values: CDR1 MNHNS, CDR2 SASEGT. The length of the CDR3 is 16 residues. The CDR3 protein is CASSEGQMVRRNIQYF. CDR3 bases: TGTGCCAGCAGCGAAGGACAAATGGTAAGACGCAACATTCAGTACTTC.

The rearrangement uses TRBV12-3 or TRBV12-4 and TRBJ1-2, with TRBD1 matching 10 bases. J was trimmed by 7 bases and V by 6 bases; bases with no gene match: 5. The CDR3 loop spans 13 amino acids. The CDR3 DNA sequence: TGTGCCAGCAGCGCGGACAGGGGGTTTGGCTACACCTTC. Translation gives CASSADRGFGYTF.

V and J are TRBV6-2 or TRBV6-3 and TRBJ2-1; D not resolved. The CDR3 is made up of 12 amino acids. Between the trimmed V and J ends, which lost 2 bases and 8 bases, there was a span of 7 bases. Germline lookup yields CDR1 MNHEY and CDR2 SVGEGT. This chain's CDR3 is CASSYARHEQFF. The CDR3 DNA reads TGTGCCAGCAGTTACGCGCGCCATGAGCAGTTCTTC.

The chain joins TRBV2 to TRBJ1-5, with a possible D match to TRBD1 (5 bases). Trimming took off 7 bases at V and 4 bases at J, with 11 bases between the two ends. CDR3 length: 13 amino acids. Germline lookup yields CDR1 SNHLY and CDR2 FYNNEI. The CDR3 reads CASTAGSNQPQHF. CDR3 in DNA: TGTGCCAGCACGGCAGGGTCAAATCAGCCCCAGCATTTT.

This sequence joins TRBV21-1 and TRBJ2-1; whether TRBD2, the table's D call, matches the DNA was not checked. TRBV21-1 is a recognized pseudogene. The CDR3 loop spans 15 amino acids. The DNA of the CDR3 is TGTGCCAGCAGCAAAGCGTCTCCTAGCGGGGATGAGCAGTTCTTC. Encoded protein: CASSKASPSGDEQFF.

The rearrangement joins TRBV6-5 to TRBJ1-2, with 8 positions matching TRBD1. The CDR3 totals 14 residues. After removal of 6 bases from V and 4 bases from J, the junction contained 7 bases not matched to a gene. Germline loops: CDR1 MNHEY, CDR2 SVGAGI. This CDR3 is CASRRGQGSYGYTF. The CDR3 region has the DNA TGTGCCAGCAGGCGTGGACAGGGTTCCTATGGCTACACCTTC.

As DNA, the CDR3 is TGTGCCAGCAATGGCGGGACTGGCAGCTCCTACAATGAGCAGTTCTTC. Translating it yields CASNGGTGSSYNEQFF. The rearrangement joins TRBV28 to TRBJ2-1; maybe TRBD2 (6 bases). CDR3 length: 16 residues. CDR1 is MDHEN, CDR2 SYDVKM, per germline. V was pared by 7 bases and J by 0 bases, with 16 bases between.

The chain combines TRBV21-1 with TRBJ2-3; the tabulated D call, TRBD1, remains unverified against the DNA. TRBV21-1 is given as a pseudogene. The CDR3 totals 17 residues. This CDR3 reads CASSLPYDRVGTDTQYF. The CDR3 DNA follows: TGTGCCAGCAGCTTACCCTACGACAGGGTAGGCACAGATACGCAGTATTTT.

This chain joins TRBV11-3 and TRBJ2-1; D possibly corresponds to TRBD1 (6 bases). Germline V gives CDR1 SGHNT, CDR2 YENEEA. The germline V and J ends were trimmed by 5 bases and 4 bases, with 12 bases remaining between them. This CDR3 has 14 amino acids. The CDR3 loop is CASSPRDTYNEQFF. As DNA, the CDR3 is TGTGCCAGCAGCCCTAGGGACACTTACAATGAGCAGTTCTTC.

This rearrangement joins TRBV29-1 to TRBJ1-6; D is perhaps TRBD1 (5 bases). Trimming pared 6 bases from V and 8 bases from J, leaving 17 bases between. Germline CDR1 is SQVTM and CDR2 is ANQGSEA. The CDR3 runs to 14 residues. The CDR3 nucleotides read TGCAGCGTACCGGGACCTAGGGAGGATTCACCCCTCCACTTT. This gives the protein CSVPGPREDSPLHF. The entire variable domain, with the rest obtained from reference TRBV29-1 and TRBJ1-6, is as follows: SAVISQKPSRDICQRGTSLTIQCQVDSQVTMMFWYRQQPGQSLTLIATANQGSEATYESGFVIDKFPISRPNLTFSTLTVSNMSPEDSSIYLCSVPGPREDSPLHFGNGTRLTVT.

The chain is built from TRBV27 and TRBJ1-2, with a tentative D call TRBD1 (6 bases). V lost 4 bases and J lost 4, with 10 bases in between. The germline gives CDR1 MNHEY, CDR2 SMNVEV (reference sequence). This CDR3 has 13 residues. The CDR3: CASSYGGGYGYTF. Written as DNA, the CDR3 is TGTGCCAGCAGTTATGGGGGCGGCTATGGCTACACCTTC.

This chain joins TRBV27 and TRBJ2-7; TRBD1 matches 10 bases. Germline-derived CDR1 and CDR2 are MNHEY and SMNVEV (reference sequence). J gave up 2 bases and V 2 bases, and 9 bases lay outside the gene matches. This CDR3 has 17 amino acids. The CDR3: CASSLAKTGGQAYEQYF. The CDR3, as DNA: TGTGCCAGCAGTTTAGCCAAGACAGGGGGCCAGGCCTACGAGCAGTACTTC.

This clone was seen a single time. The chain employs TRBV28 and TRBJ1-2; weak D call: TRBD1 (6 bases). The CDR3 has 19 amino acids. From germline, CDR1 is MDHEN and CDR2 SYDVKM. V shed 8 bases and J shed 4 bases, with 32 bases lying between them. The CDR3 DNA follows: TGTGCCAGCGGAAATGCTATCGGGGGGGCAAGGGAAGTGTCCTATGGCTACACCTTC. Translation gives CASGNAIGGAREVSYGYTF.

This chain links TRBV19 with TRBJ2-2; no reliable D call. This CDR3 spans 16 amino acids. The germline CDR1 and CDR2 sequences are LNHDA and SQIVND (reference sequence). V was clipped by 0 bases and J by 3 bases, with 11 bases between them. The CDR3 coding sequence is TGTGCCAGTAGTATAGATGCCGGAGCCTACACCGGGGAGCTGTTTTTT. Translation gives CASSIDAGAYTGELFF.

The chain couples TRBV28 to TRBJ1-5; maybe TRBD1 (5 bases). V lost 6 bases and J 0 bases, leaving 15 bases between the germline ends. The CDR3 sequence is 16 residues long. Per the germline V gene, CDR1 is MDHEN and CDR2 is SYDVKM. Written as DNA, the CDR3 is TGTGCCAGCAGCCTCCAGGGAGGGGTTAGCAATCAGCCCCAGCATTTT. Residues: CASSLQGGVSNQPQHF.

The chain's CDR3 is CATKGRQGASYEQYF. Here the CDR3 DNA reads TGTGCCACCAAAGGAAGACAGGGGGCCTCCTACGAGCAGTACTTC. The chain uses TRBV24-1 and TRBJ2-7; 10 positions match TRBD1. Trimming removed 8 bases from V and 0 bases from J; junction bases left unmatched: 6. This CDR3 region has 15 residues. Germline-derived CDR1 and CDR2 are KGHDR and SFDVKD.

This clone was seen just once. This chain links TRBV7-9 with TRBJ1-2, with 9 positions matching TRBD1. V lost 5 bases and J lost 10; bases outside the gene matches: 5. CDR3 length equals 12 residues. Germline V gene lookup returns CDR1 SEHNR and CDR2 FQNEAQ (reference sequence). Here the CDR3 DNA reads TGTGCCAGCAGCAGGACAGGGGATAACTACACCTTC. Its translation is CASSRTGDNYTF. The variable domain in full, with the rest retrieved from reference TRBV7-9 and TRBJ1-2, is DTGVSQNPRHKITKRGQNVTFRCDPISEHNRLYWYRQTLGQGPEFLTYFQNEAQLEKSRLLSDRFSAERPKGSFSTLEIQRTEQGDSAMYLCASSRTGDNYTFGSGTRLTVV.

The rearrangement joins TRBV28 to TRBJ1-5; possible D gene TRBD1, 6 bases. CDR1 MDHEN and CDR2 SYDVKM come from the germline V gene. This CDR3 has 14 residues. V lost 6 bases, J lost 6 bases, and 15 bases lay in between. The DNA for the CDR3 is TGTGCCAGCAGAATAACAGGGAATCTTCAGCCCCAGCATTTT. This encodes CASRITGNLQPQHF.